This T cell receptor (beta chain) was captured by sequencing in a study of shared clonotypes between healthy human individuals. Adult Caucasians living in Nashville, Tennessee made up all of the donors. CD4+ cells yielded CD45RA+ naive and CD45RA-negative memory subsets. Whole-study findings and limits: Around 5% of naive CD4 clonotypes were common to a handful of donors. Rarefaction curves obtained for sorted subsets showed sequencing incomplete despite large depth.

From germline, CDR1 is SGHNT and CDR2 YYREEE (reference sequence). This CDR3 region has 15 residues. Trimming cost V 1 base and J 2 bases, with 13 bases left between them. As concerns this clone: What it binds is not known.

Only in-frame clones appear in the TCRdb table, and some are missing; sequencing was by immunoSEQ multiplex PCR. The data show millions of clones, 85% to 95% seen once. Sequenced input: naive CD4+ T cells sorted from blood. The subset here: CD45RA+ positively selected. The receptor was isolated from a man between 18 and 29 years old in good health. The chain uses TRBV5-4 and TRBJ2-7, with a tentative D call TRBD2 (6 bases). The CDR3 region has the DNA TGTGCCAGCAGCTTGATGGGGGGAAAGGCCTACGAGCAGTACTTC. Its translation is CASSLMGGKAYEQYF.